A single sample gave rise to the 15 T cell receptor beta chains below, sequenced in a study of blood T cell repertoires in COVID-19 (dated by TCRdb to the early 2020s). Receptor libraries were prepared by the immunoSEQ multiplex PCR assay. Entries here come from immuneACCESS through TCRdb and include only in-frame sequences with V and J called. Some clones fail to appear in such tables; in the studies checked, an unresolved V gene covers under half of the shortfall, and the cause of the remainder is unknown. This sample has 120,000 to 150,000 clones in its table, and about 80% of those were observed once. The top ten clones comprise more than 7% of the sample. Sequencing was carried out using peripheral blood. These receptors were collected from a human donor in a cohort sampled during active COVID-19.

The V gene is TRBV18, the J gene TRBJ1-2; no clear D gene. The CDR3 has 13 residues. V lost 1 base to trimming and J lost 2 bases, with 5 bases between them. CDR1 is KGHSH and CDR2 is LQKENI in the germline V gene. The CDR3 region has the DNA TGTGCCAGCTCACCACGGCCAAACTATGGCTACACCTTC. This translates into CASSPRPNYGYTF.

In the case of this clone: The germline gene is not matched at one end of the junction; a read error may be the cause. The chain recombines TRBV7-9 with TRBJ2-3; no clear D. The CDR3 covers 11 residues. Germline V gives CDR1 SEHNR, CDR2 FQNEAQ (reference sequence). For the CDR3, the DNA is TGTGCCGGCGATAGCACGGATACGCAGTATTTT. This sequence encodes CAGDSTDTQYF.

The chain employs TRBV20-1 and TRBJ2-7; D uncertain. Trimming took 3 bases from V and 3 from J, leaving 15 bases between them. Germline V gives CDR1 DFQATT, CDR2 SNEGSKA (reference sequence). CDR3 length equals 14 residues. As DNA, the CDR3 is TGCAGTGCTAGTTACCCGGGTAAGGTCTACGAGCAGTACTTC. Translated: CSASYPGKVYEQYF.

The CDR3 DNA reads as TGCGCCAGCAGCTTGGGGTTTCAGGGGGGAACGGGCTACGAGCAGTACTTC. The encoded protein is CASSLGFQGGTGYEQYF. The chain joins TRBV5-1 to TRBJ2-7; D is perhaps TRBD1 (7 bases). CDR3 length: 17 residues. Looked up from germline, CDR1 is SGHRS and CDR2 is YFSETQ. Trimming removed 0 bases at V and 3 bases at J, with 19 bases between. Based on the CDR3 plus reference TRBV5-1 and TRBJ2-7, the full variable domain is KAGVTQTPRYLIKTRGQQVTLSCSPISGHRSVSWYQQTPGQGLQFLFEYFSETQRNKGNFPGRFSGRQFSNSRSEMNVSTLELGDSALYLCASSLGFQGGTGYEQYFGPGTRLTVT.

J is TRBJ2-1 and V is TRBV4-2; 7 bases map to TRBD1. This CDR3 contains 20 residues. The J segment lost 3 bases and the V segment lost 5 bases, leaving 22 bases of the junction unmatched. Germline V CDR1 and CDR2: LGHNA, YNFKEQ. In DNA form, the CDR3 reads TGTGCCAGCAGCTTACGCAGCGGTAGGGCCGACAGGGCAAACTACAATGAGCAGTTCTTC. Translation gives CASSLRSGRADRANYNEQFF.

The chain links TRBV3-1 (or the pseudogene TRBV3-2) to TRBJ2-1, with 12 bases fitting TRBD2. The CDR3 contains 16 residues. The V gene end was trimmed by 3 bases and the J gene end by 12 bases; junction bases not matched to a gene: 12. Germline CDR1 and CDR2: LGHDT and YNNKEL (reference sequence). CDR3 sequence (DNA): TGTGCCAGCAGCCATAGGACTAGCGGGGTCCTACAAGGGCAGTTCTTC. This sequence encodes CASSHRTSGVLQGQFF.

The CDR3 loop is CAVQGNSNQPQHF. CDR3 nucleotides: TGTGCCGTGCAGGGTAATAGCAATCAGCCCCAGCATTTT. The V and J genes are TRBV19 and TRBJ1-5; the D gene is possibly TRBD1 (5 bases). From germline, CDR1 is LNHDA and CDR2 SQIVND (reference sequence). V gave up 11 bases and J gave up 0 bases, with 11 bases separating them. The CDR3 loop spans 13 amino acids.

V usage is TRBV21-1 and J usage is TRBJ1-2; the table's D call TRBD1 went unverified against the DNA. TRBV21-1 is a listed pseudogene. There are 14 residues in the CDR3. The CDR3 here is CASSKEEGDYGYTF. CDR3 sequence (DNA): TGTGCCAGCAGCAAAGAAGAGGGGGACTATGGCTACACCTTC.

For the CDR3, the DNA is TGTGCCACCAGCAGAGATTGGCCGGGGAGGGTTAAGTCATACGAGCAGTACTTC. Encoded protein: CATSRDWPGRVKSYEQYF. The chain combines TRBV15 with TRBJ2-7, with 7 bases that match TRBD2. Per germline, CDR1 LNHNV and CDR2 YYDKDF (reference sequence). Germline trimming cut 0 bases from V and 4 bases from J; bases unmatched to any gene: 15. The length of the CDR3 is 18 residues.

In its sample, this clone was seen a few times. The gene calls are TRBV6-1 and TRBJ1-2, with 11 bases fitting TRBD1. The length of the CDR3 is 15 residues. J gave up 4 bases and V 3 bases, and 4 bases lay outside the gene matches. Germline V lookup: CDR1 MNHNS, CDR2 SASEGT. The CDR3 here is CASSDPGTGGYGYTF. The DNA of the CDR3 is TGTGCCAGCAGTGATCCTGGGACAGGGGGCTATGGCTACACCTTC.

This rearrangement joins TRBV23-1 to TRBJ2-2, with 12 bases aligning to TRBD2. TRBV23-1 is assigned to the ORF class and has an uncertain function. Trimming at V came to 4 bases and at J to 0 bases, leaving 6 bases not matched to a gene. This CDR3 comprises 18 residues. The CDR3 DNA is TGCGCCAGCAGTCGAGAGCTAGCGGGGGGGACGAACACCGGGGAGCTGTTTTTT. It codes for CASSRELAGGTNTGELFF.

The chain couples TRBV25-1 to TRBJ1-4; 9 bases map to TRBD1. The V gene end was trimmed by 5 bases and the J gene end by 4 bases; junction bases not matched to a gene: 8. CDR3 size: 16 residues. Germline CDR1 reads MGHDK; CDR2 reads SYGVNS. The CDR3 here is CASSLETGGYNEKLFF. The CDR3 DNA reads TGTGCCAGCAGTTTAGAGACAGGGGGATATAATGAAAAACTGTTTTTT.

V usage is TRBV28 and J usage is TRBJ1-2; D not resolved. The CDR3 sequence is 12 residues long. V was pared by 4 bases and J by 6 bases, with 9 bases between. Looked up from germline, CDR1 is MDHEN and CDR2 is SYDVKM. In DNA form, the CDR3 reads TGTGCCAGCAGTTCCAGTGTCGATGGCTACACCTTC. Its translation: CASSSSVDGYTF.

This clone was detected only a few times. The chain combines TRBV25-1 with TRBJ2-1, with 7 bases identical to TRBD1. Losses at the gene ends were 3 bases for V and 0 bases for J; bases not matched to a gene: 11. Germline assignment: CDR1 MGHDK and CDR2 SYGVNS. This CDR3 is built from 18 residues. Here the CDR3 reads CASSDRQGRGNSYNEQFF. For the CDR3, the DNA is TGTGCCAGCAGTGATAGACAGGGAAGAGGGAACTCCTACAATGAGCAGTTCTTC.

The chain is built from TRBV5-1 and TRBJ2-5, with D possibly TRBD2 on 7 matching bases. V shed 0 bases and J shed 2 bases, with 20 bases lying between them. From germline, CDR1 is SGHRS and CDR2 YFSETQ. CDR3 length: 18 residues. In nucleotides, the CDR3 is TGCGCCAGCAGCTTGGGTTTGACGGGGGGCCTCCAGCAAGAGACCCAGTACTTC. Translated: CASSLGLTGGLQQETQYF.